This TCR beta chain was sequenced during a study of blood T cell repertoires in COVID-19. Study context: Sites in the United States, Italy and Spain provided acute and convalescent COVID-19 samples. Sources were T cells, B-cell-depleted T cells, or PBMCs; the material itself was cDNA or gDNA.

Original processing notes: Amplification of reference gene primers provided the estimated nucleated cell counts. The repertoire was sequenced with immunoSEQ multiplex PCR; TCRdb's copy has only in-frame clones and lacks some. V and J calls plus clone size are reproduced from that table; the DNA served to infer D and trimming. The sample contains around 160,000 clones, 88% of which appear only once. This clone was counted between two and nine times. The CDR3 spans 16 residues. Germline V lookup: CDR1 SGHTA, CDR2 FQGNSA. J was trimmed by 8 bases and V by 3 bases; bases with no gene match: 12. The sample consisted of peripheral blood. This receptor was obtained from a human donor in a cohort sampled during active COVID-19. This chain joins TRBV7-2 and TRBJ2-1; TRBD2 aligns across 8 bases. The CDR3 here is CASSFYGTSRFHEQFF. CDR3 in DNA: TGTGCCAGCAGCTTTTACGGGACTAGTCGTTTCCATGAGCAGTTCTTC.